Listed below are T cell receptor beta chains from one sample, sequenced in a study of T cells after yellow fever vaccination. MiXCR was run by TCRdb on the 5' RACE reads, yielding one entry per CDR3 protein. The table includes some 170,000 distinct CDR3 sequences, around 9.3% detected once. The material was CD8+ T cells sorted from PBMCs, obtained 45 days after the yellow fever booster vaccination. These receptors were obtained from a man younger than 30 who received the YFV17D yellow fever vaccine. Both conserved end residues are trimmed from each CDR3.

J	V	CDR3
TRBJ2-2	TRBV4-1	ASSYLENTGELF
TRBJ2-7	TRBV11-2	ASQGLGYEQY
TRBJ1-4	TRBV7-9	ASSWTGGKLF
TRBJ1-2	TRBV24-1	ATSDLGSKADGYT
TRBJ2-5	TRBV4-3	ASSTEGEMETQY
TRBJ2-1	TRBV7-3	ASSKSTGLAVNEQF
TRBJ2-3	TRBV20-1	SARDADASADTQY
TRBJ1-1	TRBV7-6	ASSQGGAPEAF
TRBJ2-1	TRBV10-2	ASSGSGANNEQF
TRBJ2-1	TRBV7-9	ASSLAVSTTEQF
TRBJ2-7	TRBV6-1	ASSAFLRGYEQY
TRBJ2-3	TRBV7-2	ASSLEASGWLGADTQY
TRBJ1-1	TRBV7-2	ASRHWWGAVEAF
TRBJ2-4	TRBV20-1	SARDALAGLRNIQY
TRBJ2-3	TRBV11-1	ASSFTDRLSLDTQY
TRBJ2-3	TRBV4-2	ASSQATSGGTTDTQY
TRBJ1-1	TRBV12-3/TRBV12-4	ASSLLGGHLNTEAF
TRBJ2-7	TRBV2	ASIGAGASLEQY
TRBJ2-5	TRBV11-2	ASRPGGVETQY
TRBJ2-1	TRBV20-1	SAASTGAYREQF
TRBJ1-2	TRBV6-5	ASGTHGTVGYT
TRBJ2-4	TRBV6-2/TRBV6-3	ASSFAPPGWVSHIQY
TRBJ2-4	TRBV7-9	ASSVAQGAAKNIQY
TRBJ1-2	TRBV6-2/TRBV6-3	ATFTLGAPGYGYT